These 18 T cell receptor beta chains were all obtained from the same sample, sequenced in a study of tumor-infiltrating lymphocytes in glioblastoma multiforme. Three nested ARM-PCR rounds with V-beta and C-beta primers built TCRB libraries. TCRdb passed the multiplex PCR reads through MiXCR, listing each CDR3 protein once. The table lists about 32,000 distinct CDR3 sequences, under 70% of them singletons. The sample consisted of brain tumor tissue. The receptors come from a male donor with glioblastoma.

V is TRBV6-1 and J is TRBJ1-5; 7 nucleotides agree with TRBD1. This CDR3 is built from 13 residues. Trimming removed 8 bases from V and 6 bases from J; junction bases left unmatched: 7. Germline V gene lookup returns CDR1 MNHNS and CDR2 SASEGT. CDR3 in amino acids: CASGRGQSQPQHF. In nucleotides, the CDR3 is TGTGCCAGCGGACGGGGACAGAGTCAGCCCCAGCATTTT.

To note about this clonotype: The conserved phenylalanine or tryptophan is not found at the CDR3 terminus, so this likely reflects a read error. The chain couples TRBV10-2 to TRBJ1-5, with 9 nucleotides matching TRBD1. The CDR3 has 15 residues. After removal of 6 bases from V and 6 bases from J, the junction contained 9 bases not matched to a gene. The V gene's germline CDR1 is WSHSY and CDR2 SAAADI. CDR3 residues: CASRPVATGGQPQHL. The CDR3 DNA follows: TGCGCCAGCAGACCCGTGGCGACAGGGGGTCAGCCCCAGCATTTG.

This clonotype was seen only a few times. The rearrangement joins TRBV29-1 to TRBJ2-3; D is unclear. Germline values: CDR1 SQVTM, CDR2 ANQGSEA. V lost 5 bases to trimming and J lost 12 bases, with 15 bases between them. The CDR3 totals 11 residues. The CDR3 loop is CSVSPPAAQYF. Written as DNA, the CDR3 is TGCAGCGTTTCGCCTCCAGCCGCCCAGTATTTT.

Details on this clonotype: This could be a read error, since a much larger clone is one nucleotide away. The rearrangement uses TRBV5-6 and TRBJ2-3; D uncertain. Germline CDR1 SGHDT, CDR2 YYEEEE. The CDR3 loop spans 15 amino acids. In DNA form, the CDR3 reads TGTGCCGGCAGCTCCTCGTTGCCGGTCACAGATACGCAGTATTTT. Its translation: CAGSSSLPVTDTQYF.

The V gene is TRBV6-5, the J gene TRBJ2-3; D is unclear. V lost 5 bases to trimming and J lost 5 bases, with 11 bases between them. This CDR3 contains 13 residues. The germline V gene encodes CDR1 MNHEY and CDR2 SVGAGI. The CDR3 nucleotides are TGTGCCAGCAGTCAAATTACGGGAGATACGCAGTATTTT. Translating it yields CASSQITGDTQYF.

In DNA form, the CDR3 reads TGTGCGACTCGCTCCCTCTACAATGAGCAGTTCTTC. Amino acids: CATRSLYNEQFF. The V and J genes are TRBV6-2 or TRBV6-3 and TRBJ2-1; D unclear. In germline, CDR1 is MNHEY, CDR2 SVGEGT. The CDR3 loop spans 12 amino acids.

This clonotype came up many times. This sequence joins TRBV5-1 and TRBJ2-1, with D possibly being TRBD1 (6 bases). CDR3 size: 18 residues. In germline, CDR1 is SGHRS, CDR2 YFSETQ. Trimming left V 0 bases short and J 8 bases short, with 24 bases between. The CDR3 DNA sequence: TGCGCCAGCAGCTTGGGTGGAACTAGTTTGAGTTCAGGGGATGAGCAGTTCTTC. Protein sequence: CASSLGGTSLSSGDEQFF.

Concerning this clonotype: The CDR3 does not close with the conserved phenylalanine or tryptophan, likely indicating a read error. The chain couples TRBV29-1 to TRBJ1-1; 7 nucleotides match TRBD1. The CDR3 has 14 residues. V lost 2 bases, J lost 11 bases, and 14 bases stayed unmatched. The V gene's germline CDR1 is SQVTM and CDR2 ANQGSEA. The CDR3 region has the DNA TGCAGCGTTGAAAACGCCGGGACAGCCAGGAAGGCTTTCTAT. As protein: CSVENAGTARKAFY.

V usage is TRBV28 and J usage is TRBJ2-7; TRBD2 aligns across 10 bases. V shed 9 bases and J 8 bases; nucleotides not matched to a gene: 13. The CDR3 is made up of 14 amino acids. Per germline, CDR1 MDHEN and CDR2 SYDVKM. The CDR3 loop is CARSPGTSAYKQYF. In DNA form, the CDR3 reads TGTGCCAGGAGCCCCGGGACTAGCGCCTATAAGCAGTACTTC.

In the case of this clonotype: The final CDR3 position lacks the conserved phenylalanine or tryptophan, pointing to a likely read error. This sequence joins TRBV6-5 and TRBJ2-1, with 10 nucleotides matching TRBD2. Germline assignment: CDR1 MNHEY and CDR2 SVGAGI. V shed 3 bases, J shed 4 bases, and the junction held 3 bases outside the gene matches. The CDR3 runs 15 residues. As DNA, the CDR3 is TGTGCCAGCAGTTATGTAGCGGGAGGTTACAATGAGCAGTTCCTC. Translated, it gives CASSYVAGGYNEQFL.

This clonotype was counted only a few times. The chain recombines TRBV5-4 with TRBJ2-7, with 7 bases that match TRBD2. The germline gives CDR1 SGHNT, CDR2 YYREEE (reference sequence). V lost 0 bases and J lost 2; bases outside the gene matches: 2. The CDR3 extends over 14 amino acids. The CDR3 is CASSLAGGTYEQYF. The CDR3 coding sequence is TGTGCCAGCAGCTTGGCGGGAGGAACCTACGAGCAGTACTTC.

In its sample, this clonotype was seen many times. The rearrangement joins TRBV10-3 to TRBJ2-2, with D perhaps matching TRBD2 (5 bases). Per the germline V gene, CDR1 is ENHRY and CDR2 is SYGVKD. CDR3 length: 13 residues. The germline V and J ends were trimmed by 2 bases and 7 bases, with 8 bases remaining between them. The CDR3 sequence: CAISEVRDGELFF. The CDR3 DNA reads TGTGCCATCAGTGAGGTCCGGGACGGGGAGCTGTTTTTT.

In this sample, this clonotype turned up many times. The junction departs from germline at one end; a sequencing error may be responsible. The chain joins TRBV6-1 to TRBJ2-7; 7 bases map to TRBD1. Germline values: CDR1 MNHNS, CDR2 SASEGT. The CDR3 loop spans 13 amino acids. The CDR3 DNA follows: TGTGCCAGCTACGACAGGGCTTCCTCCGAGCAGTACTTC. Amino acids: CASYDRASSEQYF.

The CDR3 DNA follows: TGTGCCAGCAACAGCCAAGAGACCCAGTACTTC. Its protein product is CASNSQETQYF. This chain joins TRBV6-6 and TRBJ2-5; D gene uncertain. The V gene lost 7 bases and the J gene lost 1 base, with 4 bases spanning the gap. The CDR3 runs to 11 residues. Germline V gene lookup returns CDR1 MNHNY and CDR2 SVGAGI (reference sequence).

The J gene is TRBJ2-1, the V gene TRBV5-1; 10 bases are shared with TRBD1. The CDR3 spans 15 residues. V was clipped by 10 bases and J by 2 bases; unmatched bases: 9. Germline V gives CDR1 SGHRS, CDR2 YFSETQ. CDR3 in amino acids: CAGNSGTGAYNEQFF. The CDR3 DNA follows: TGCGCCGGCAACTCCGGGACAGGGGCCTACAATGAGCAGTTCTTC.

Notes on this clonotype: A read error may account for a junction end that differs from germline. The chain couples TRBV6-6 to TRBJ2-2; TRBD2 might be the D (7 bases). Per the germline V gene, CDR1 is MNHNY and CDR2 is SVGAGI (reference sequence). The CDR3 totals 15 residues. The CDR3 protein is CASRYPAGDTWELFF. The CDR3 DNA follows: TGTGCCAGCAGATACCCGGCGGGGGACACCTGGGAGCTGTTTTTT.

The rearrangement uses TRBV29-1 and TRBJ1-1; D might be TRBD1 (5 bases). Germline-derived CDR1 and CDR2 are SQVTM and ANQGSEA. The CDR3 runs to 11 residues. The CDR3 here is CSASGDAEAFF. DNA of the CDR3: TGCAGTGCTTCTGGGGACGCTGAAGCTTTCTTT. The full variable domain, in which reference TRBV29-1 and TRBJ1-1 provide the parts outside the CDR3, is SAVISQKPSRDICQRGTSLTIQCQVDSQVTMMFWYRQQPGQSLTLIATANQGSEATYESGFVIDKFPISRPNLTFSTLTVSNMSPEDSSIYLCSASGDAEAFFGQGTRLTVV.

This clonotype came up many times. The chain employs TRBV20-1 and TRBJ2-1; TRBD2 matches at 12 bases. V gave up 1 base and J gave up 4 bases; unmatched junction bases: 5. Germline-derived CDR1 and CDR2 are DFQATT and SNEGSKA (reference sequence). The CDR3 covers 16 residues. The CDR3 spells CSARAGLAGSYNEQFF. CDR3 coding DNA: TGCAGTGCTAGAGCCGGACTAGCGGGAAGTTACAATGAGCAGTTCTTC.